This TCR beta chain was captured by sequencing in a study of regulatory T cells in long-lasting Graves disease. Germline V gives CDR1 ENHRY, CDR2 SYGVKD. This CDR3 is built from 15 residues. V dropped 2 bases and J dropped 2 bases, with 13 bases sitting between them. Construction of the TCR beta libraries employed iRepertoire HTBI primers in conjunction with Arm-PCR of CDR3 regions. One entry per CDR3 protein, called by TCRdb with MiXCR from the multiplex PCR reads. The sample lists 360,000 or so distinct CDR3 sequences; around 15% were seen once. Specified time point: newly diagnosed GD, antithyroid drugs for less than 3 months. RNA from PBMCs was the source of the TCR library. The sample was also linked to a second study, of T cells in Graves' hyperthyroidism and ophthalmopathy. That study adds: Ophthalmopathy was model-predicted a median about 6 months pre-onset.

This sequence originates from a woman younger than 35 with Graves disease. This sample comprised peripheral blood mononuclear cells (PBMCs), obtained at new diagnosis, from a patient treated with antithyroid drugs. The V call is TRBV10-3, the J call TRBJ2-7, with no clear D. This CDR3 reads CAISEQEWGTYEQYF. In DNA form, the CDR3 reads TGTGCCATCAGTGAGCAGGAGTGGGGAACCTACGAGCAGTACTTC.